These 7 T cell receptor beta chains were all obtained from the same sample, sequenced in a study of PD-L1 blockade in urothelial cancer. Sequencing used immunoSEQ multiplex PCR; TCRdb keeps in-frame clones, though not all of them. This sample carries tens of thousands of clones, under 90% of them seen once, and the ten largest clones take 13% to 15%. Time point defined: pretreatment peripheral blood. Sample: PBMCs, taken around atezolizumab (anti-PD-L1) treatment. All receptors come from a man in his 60s with urothelial cancer.

The chain joins TRBV5-6 to TRBJ2-5; 7 nucleotides line up with TRBD1. This CDR3 contains 14 residues. Germline V gene data show CDR1 as SGHDT and CDR2 as YYEEEE. The trim removed 6 bases at V and 4 bases at J, leaving 9 bases unmatched. DNA for the CDR3: TGTGCCAGCATGTACAGGGGAATTCGAGAGACCCAGTACTTC. Amino acid sequence: CASMYRGIRETQYF.

The chain links TRBV18 to TRBJ2-3, with 11 positions matching TRBD2. This CDR3 is 14 amino acids long. Germline CDR1 and CDR2: KGHSH and LQKENI. V was pared by 5 bases and J by 6 bases, with 4 bases of the junction left unmatched. CDR3 residues: CASSTSGRSDTQYF. The CDR3 DNA reads as TGTGCCAGCTCAACTAGCGGGAGATCGGATACGCAGTATTTT. The full variable domain, in which reference TRBV18 and TRBJ2-3 provide the parts outside the CDR3, is NAGVMQNPRHLVRRRGQEARLRCSPMKGHSHVYWYRQLPEEGLKFMVYLQKENIIDESGMPKERFSAEFPKEGPSILRIQQVVRGDSAAYFCASSTSGRSDTQYFGPGTRLTVL.

The chain employs TRBV13 and TRBJ2-1; the match to TRBD1 covers 11 bases. The CDR3 is 16 amino acids. The germline gives CDR1 PRHDT, CDR2 FYEKMQ (reference sequence). The V and J ends lost 3 bases and 6 bases, in that order; junction bases with no gene match: 7. CDR3 sequence (DNA): TGTGCCAGCAGCTTCTCCGGGACAGGGGGTTTCAATGAGCAGTTCTTC. This sequence encodes CASSFSGTGGFNEQFF.

The chain recombines TRBV27 with TRBJ2-3; tentative D call: TRBD1 (5 bases). The CDR3 totals 14 residues. Deletions cut 3 bases from V and 11 bases from J, with 18 bases between. Germline CDR1 reads MNHEY; CDR2 reads SMNVEV (reference sequence). CDR3: CASSLSKTGVGQYF. The DNA of the CDR3 is TGTGCCAGCAGTTTGTCCAAAACAGGTGTTGGGCAGTATTTT.

The chain carries TRBV18 and TRBJ2-7; 10 positions agree with TRBD1. CDR1 is KGHSH, CDR2 LQKENI, per germline. V was pared by 4 bases and J by 2 bases, with 5 bases of the junction left unmatched. The length of the CDR3 is 15 residues. The DNA for the CDR3 is TGTGCCAGCTCACGACAGGGACAGGGGCCCTACGAGCAGTACTTC. Translation: CASSRQGQGPYEQYF. Full variable domain (outside the CDR3, taken from reference TRBV18 and TRBJ2-7): NAGVMQNPRHLVRRRGQEARLRCSPMKGHSHVYWYRQLPEEGLKFMVYLQKENIIDESGMPKERFSAEFPKEGPSILRIQQVVRGDSAAYFCASSRQGQGPYEQYFGPGTRLTVT.

The chain couples TRBV9 to TRBJ2-7; a possible D gene is TRBD2 (5 bases). CDR3 length equals 13 residues. Germline V gene lookup returns CDR1 SGDLS and CDR2 YYNGEE. Trimming left V 4 bases short and J 5 bases short, with 13 bases between. CDR3 sequence: CASSSGNQHEQYF. In DNA, the CDR3 is TGTGCCAGCAGCTCGGGGAACCAACACGAGCAGTACTTC.

V and J are TRBV18 and TRBJ1-6; 7 nucleotides match TRBD1. Unmatched junction bases numbered 9, after V lost 4 bases and J lost 9 bases. Germline V gives CDR1 KGHSH, CDR2 LQKENI. The CDR3 loop spans 15 amino acids. CDR3 bases: TGTGCCAGCTCACAAGGGGGCGTCGAAGCTTCACCCCTCCACTTT. It encodes CASSQGGVEASPLHF.